A single sample gave rise to the 19 T cell receptor beta chains below, sequenced in a study of preoperative IRX-2 immunotherapy in early breast cancer. Treatment specified: preoperative locoregional IRX-2 cytokine immunotherapy. The data were produced by immunoSEQ multiplex PCR, yet TCRdb's version contains in-frame clones alone and is incomplete. The data contain more than 50,000 clones, approximately 94% of them singletons. This sample was taken from a patient treated with IRX-2 immunotherapy. The receptors come from a human donor with breast cancer.

The genes are TRBV7-2 and TRBJ2-7; D gene uncertain. The germline gives CDR1 SGHTA, CDR2 FQGNSA. The CDR3 consists of 15 residues. V lost 5 bases to trimming and J lost 0 bases, with 14 bases between them. Here the CDR3 DNA reads TGTGCCAGCAGCCCAAACCCCGTCTACTCCTACGAGCAGTACTTC. Amino acids: CASSPNPVYSYEQYF.

J is TRBJ2-3 and V is TRBV19, with TRBD1 identical over 8 bases. The germline V gene encodes CDR1 LNHDA and CDR2 SQIVND (reference sequence). J was trimmed by 1 base and V by 4 bases; bases with no gene match: 4. This CDR3 region has 15 residues. The CDR3 spells CASSRTGPGTDTQYF. CDR3 bases: TGTGCCAGTAGTAGGACAGGGCCCGGCACAGATACGCAGTATTTT.

The chain carries TRBV7-8 and TRBJ2-3; D is unclear. The CDR3 runs 16 residues. CDR1 is SGHVS and CDR2 is FQNEAQ in the germline V gene. V lost 5 bases to trimming and J lost 2 bases, with 17 bases between them. The CDR3 DNA is TGTGCCAGCAGCAGCCGGGTGATAGCCCTCACAGATACGCAGTATTTT. Residues: CASSSRVIALTDTQYF.

The V and J genes are TRBV7-2 and TRBJ1-2; D may be TRBD1 (5 bases). Germline lookup yields CDR1 SGHTA and CDR2 FQGNSA. This CDR3 comprises 15 residues. V lost 1 base and J lost 1, with 10 bases in between. The CDR3 DNA follows: TGTGCCAGCAGCTTAGGAACAGGACTTAACTATGGCTACACCTTC. Its protein product is CASSLGTGLNYGYTF.

There are a few counts of this clone. This same CDR3 is encoded by further DNA sequences in the sample. The chain links TRBV4-3 to TRBJ2-7; 10 bases align to TRBD1. Trimming took 4 bases from V and 1 from J; bases not matched to a gene: 7. Per the germline V gene, CDR1 is LGHNA and CDR2 is YSLEER. This CDR3 region has 16 residues. The CDR3 here is CASSPSGTGESYEQYF. In DNA form, the CDR3 reads TGCGCCAGCAGCCCTTCCGGGACAGGGGAATCCTACGAGCAGTACTTC.

The chain combines TRBV18 with TRBJ2-2; perhaps TRBD1 as D (5 bases). With 4 bases removed from V and 5 bases from J, the gap between germline ends came to 17 bases. The CDR3 consists of 16 residues. The germline V gene has CDR1 KGHSH and CDR2 LQKENI. CDR3 sequence (DNA): TGTGCCAGCTCACTCTGGACATCACGGCCGACCGGGGAGCTGTTTTTT. This gives the protein CASSLWTSRPTGELFF.

This clone was recorded once. This chain connects TRBV5-1 to TRBJ2-3; the D gene is possibly TRBD2 (6 bases). Germline V gives CDR1 SGHRS, CDR2 YFSETQ. Trimming stripped 5 bases from V and 4 bases from J, with 11 bases between. This CDR3 is built from 13 residues. The CDR3 sequence is CASRRDSPDTQYF. In DNA, the CDR3 is TGCGCCAGCAGACGGGACTCCCCAGATACGCAGTATTTT.

The V gene is TRBV6-5, the J gene TRBJ1-2; D is perhaps TRBD1 (6 bases). Germline V lookup: CDR1 MNHEY, CDR2 SVGAGI. The V end lost 2 bases, the J end lost 3 bases, and 10 bases lay between the germline ends. This CDR3 comprises 14 residues. This CDR3 reads CASSYGGAHYGYTF. CDR3 nucleotides: TGTGCCAGCAGTTACGGGGGGGCCCACTATGGCTACACCTTC.

This rearrangement joins TRBV4-1 to TRBJ2-7, with 7 nucleotides matching TRBD2. The germline V gene encodes CDR1 MGHRA and CDR2 YSYEKL. The CDR3 is made up of 15 amino acids. V lost 4 bases, J lost 3 bases, and 9 bases stayed unmatched. CDR3 coding DNA: TGCGCCAGCAGCCCCGGACTAGATCGACGCTACGAGCAGTACTTC. Translated: CASSPGLDRRYEQYF.

This chain joins TRBV4-3 and TRBJ1-4; TRBD1 might be the D (6 bases). This CDR3 has 14 amino acids. V lost 4 bases and J 5 bases, leaving 11 bases between the germline ends. Germline CDR1 reads LGHNA; CDR2 reads YSLEER. The CDR3 is CASSLQGGNEKLFF. In nucleotides, the CDR3 is TGCGCCAGCAGCCTCCAAGGGGGGAATGAAAAACTGTTTTTT.

The chain employs TRBV28 and TRBJ1-5, with D unresolved. The CDR3 runs to 12 residues. V lost 6 bases and J 5 bases, leaving 8 bases between the germline ends. Per the germline V gene, CDR1 is MDHEN and CDR2 is SYDVKM. In DNA form, the CDR3 reads TGTGCCAGCAGCCTTACCTATCAGCCCCAGCATTTT. It encodes CASSLTYQPQHF.

The rearrangement uses TRBV13 and TRBJ1-2, with D uncertain. This CDR3 spans 13 amino acids. The germline V gene encodes CDR1 PRHDT and CDR2 FYEKMQ (reference sequence). Trimming took off 4 bases at V and 0 bases at J, with 6 bases between the two ends. CDR3 sequence (DNA): TGTGCCAGCAGCTCCGGGACTAACTATGGCTACACCTTC. This translates into CASSSGTNYGYTF.

The chain joins TRBV7-2 to TRBJ2-4; no clear D. The germline V gene has CDR1 SGHTA and CDR2 FQGNSA. The germline V and J ends were trimmed by 1 base and 7 bases, with 8 bases remaining between them. The CDR3 length is 13 residues. Here the CDR3 reads CASSLVMGNIQYF. Written as DNA, the CDR3 is TGTGCCAGCAGCTTAGTAATGGGTAACATTCAGTACTTC.

V usage is TRBV5-6 and J usage is TRBJ1-1; D not certain. The germline CDR1 and CDR2 sequences are SGHDT and YYEEEE. This CDR3 comprises 12 residues. V was cut by 1 base and J by 8 bases, with 9 bases left in between. In DNA form, the CDR3 reads TGTGCCAGCAGCTTGCTACGGATGGAAGCTTTCTTT. This gives the protein CASSLLRMEAFF.

The rearrangement joins TRBV19 to TRBJ2-7; 7 nucleotides agree with TRBD1. The V gene's germline CDR1 is LNHDA and CDR2 SQIVND (reference sequence). Trimming at V came to 5 bases and at J to 3 bases, leaving 10 bases not matched to a gene. This CDR3 spans 15 amino acids. CDR3 residues: CASSALVTGIYEQYF. The CDR3 DNA reads as TGTGCCAGTAGTGCGTTGGTGACAGGGATCTACGAGCAGTACTTC.

V gene TRBV16 combines with J gene TRBJ1-3, with no clear D. The length of the CDR3 is 14 residues. Germline CDR1 and CDR2: KGHSY and FQNENV. V shed 4 bases and J shed 0 bases, with 7 bases lying between them. CDR3 DNA: TGTGCCAGCAGCCGCGAGGGCTCTGGAAACACCATATATTTT. Translated, it gives CASSREGSGNTIYF.

The V call is TRBV28, the J call TRBJ2-3; the D gene is possibly TRBD2 (5 bases). Germline lookup yields CDR1 MDHEN and CDR2 SYDVKM. The V and J ends lost 11 bases and 0 bases respectively, with 12 bases between them. This CDR3 contains 13 residues. CDR3 residues: CAGGSKSTDTQYF. The CDR3 coding sequence is TGTGCCGGTGGGAGTAAAAGCACAGATACGCAGTATTTT.

The rearrangement uses TRBV28 and TRBJ2-7; 11 nucleotides align to TRBD2. Trimming removed 2 bases from V and 1 base from J; junction bases left unmatched: 4. The CDR3 runs 16 residues. Germline-derived CDR1 and CDR2 are MDHEN and SYDVKM. Written as DNA, the CDR3 is TGTGCCAGCAGTTTACCAACTAGCGGGGGATCCTACGAGCAGTACTTC. It codes for CASSLPTSGGSYEQYF.

The chain employs TRBV4-2 and TRBJ2-2; D unresolved. V was clipped by 1 base and J by 0 bases, with 9 bases between them. Germline lookup yields CDR1 LGHNA and CDR2 YNFKEQ. The CDR3 runs to 16 residues. The CDR3 region is CASSQGTNANTGELFF. The CDR3 DNA reads as TGTGCCAGCAGCCAAGGTACCAACGCGAACACCGGGGAGCTGTTTTTT.